Listed here are 24 T cell receptor beta chains from one sample, sequenced in a study of response to subunit inactivated influenza vaccine. MiXCR, applied by TCRdb to the RT-PCR reads, yields one record per CDR3 protein. The sample has roughly 780,000 distinct CDR3 sequences, under 20% seen once. The sequencing used PBMCs from blood, collected 5 days after vaccination. These receptors were taken from a man aged 45-65 years who received an inactivated influenza vaccine.

This clonotype showed up many times. V and J are TRBV7-2 and TRBJ2-1; D call uncertain. V was clipped by 1 base and J by 1 base, with 8 bases between them. The CDR3 has 15 residues. Germline V gene lookup returns CDR1 SGHTA and CDR2 FQGNSA. The chain's CDR3 is CASSLDRSSYNEQFF. As DNA, the CDR3 is TGTGCCAGCAGCTTAGATCGTAGTTCCTACAATGAGCAGTTCTTC.

This clonotype was observed a handful of times. V usage is TRBV12-3 or TRBV12-4 and J usage is TRBJ2-1; 10 bases are a match to TRBD1. Germline trimming cut 5 bases from V and 6 bases from J; bases unmatched to any gene: 4. The CDR3 has 14 residues. Here the CDR3 reads CASSDRGRINEQFF. CDR3 nucleotide sequence: TGTGCCAGCAGTGACAGGGGGCGTATCAATGAGCAGTTCTTC.

This clonotype was seen just once. The chain couples TRBV5-1 to TRBJ2-5, with TRBD2 matching 7 bases. Trimming removed 7 bases from V and 1 base from J; junction bases left unmatched: 10. Looked up from germline, CDR1 is SGHRS and CDR2 is YFSETQ. The CDR3 contains 15 residues. CDR3 protein: CASGGTTTRQETQYF. The CDR3 bases are TGCGCCAGCGGTGGGACTACGACCCGCCAAGAGACCCAGTACTTC.

This clonotype was seen a handful of times. The chain has TRBV10-3 and TRBJ2-7, with D maybe TRBD1 (5 bases). The CDR3 extends over 13 amino acids. Germline-derived CDR1 and CDR2 are ENHRY and SYGVKD. Trimming stripped 5 bases from V and 5 bases from J, with 13 bases between. DNA for the CDR3: TGTGCCATCAGTATCAGGGAATCCCACGAGCAGTACTTC. This encodes CAISIRESHEQYF.

This clonotype showed up just a few times. V gene TRBV4-3 combines with J gene TRBJ2-7; D might be TRBD2 (5 bases). The CDR3 covers 19 residues. The germline V gene has CDR1 LGHNA and CDR2 YSLEER. Between the trimmed V and J ends, which lost 0 bases and 3 bases, there was a span of 24 bases. This chain's CDR3 is CASSQDISQGQDSRYEQYF. The CDR3 region has the DNA TGCGCCAGCAGCCAAGATATAAGTCAAGGGCAGGACTCCCGCTACGAGCAGTACTTC.

Note on this clonotype: The junction does not match germline at one end; this may be a read error. The chain recombines TRBV18 with TRBJ2-1; 7 bases are a match to TRBD2. CDR1 is KGHSH and CDR2 is LQKENI in the germline V gene. The CDR3 extends over 15 amino acids. The CDR3 region has the DNA TGTGCCAGCTCACTCATCGGGACTACCCTCCCTGAGAAGTTCTTC. Its translation: CASSLIGTTLPEKFF.

The chain has TRBV12-3 or TRBV12-4 and TRBJ1-2, with TRBD1 as a possible D gene (5 bases). V was trimmed by 5 bases and J by 0 bases, leaving 10 bases between them. The CDR3 runs to 14 residues. CDR3 nucleotide sequence: TGTGCCAGCAGTCGGGGCGCCCCTAACTATGGCTACACCTTC. Protein: CASSRGAPNYGYTF.

This chain connects TRBV11-1 to TRBJ2-3; 11 positions agree with TRBD2. With 5 bases clipped from V and 0 bases from J, the junction kept 4 bases outside the gene matches. The CDR3 runs 16 residues. CDR1 is SGHAT and CDR2 is FQDESV in the germline V gene (reference sequence). The CDR3 nucleotides read TGTGCCAGCAGCATTAGGACTAGCGGGAGCACAGATACGCAGTATTTT. It yields the protein CASSIRTSGSTDTQYF.

The chain is built from TRBV30 and TRBJ1-2; tentatively, D is TRBD1 (6 bases). CDR3 length: 14 amino acids. V was pared by 0 bases and J by 6 bases, with 14 bases between. Germline lookup yields CDR1 GTSNPN and CDR2 SVGIG (reference sequence). In DNA form, the CDR3 reads TGTGCCTGGAGTGTTCCGGGGGCCTGGGATGGCTACACCTTC. Residues: CAWSVPGAWDGYTF.

This chain links TRBV15 with TRBJ2-7; a weak D match, TRBD1 (6 bases). The V gene lost 2 bases and the J gene lost 2 bases, with 16 bases spanning the gap. The CDR3 contains 16 residues. Germline values: CDR1 LNHNV, CDR2 YYDKDF (reference sequence). The CDR3 reads CATSRLGQLNPYEQYF. The CDR3 DNA follows: TGTGCCACCAGCAGACTTGGACAGCTTAACCCCTACGAGCAGTACTTC.

The gene calls are TRBV5-1 and TRBJ2-7, with 8 nucleotides matching TRBD1. In germline, CDR1 is SGHRS, CDR2 YFSETQ. V lost 1 base and J lost 5; bases outside the gene matches: 5. CDR3 size: 14 residues. The CDR3 spells CASSLPAGGNEQYF. CDR3 sequence (DNA): TGCGCCAGCAGCTTGCCGGCAGGGGGCAACGAGCAGTACTTC.

This clonotype has only a few counts. The chain couples TRBV10-3 to TRBJ2-1, with D perhaps matching TRBD2 (6 bases). The CDR3 loop spans 14 amino acids. Germline CDR1 ENHRY, CDR2 SYGVKD. Trimming removed 2 bases from V and 3 bases from J, with 8 bases in between. As DNA, the CDR3 is TGTGCCATCAGTGAGCGGGAGCACTACAATGAGCAGTTCTTC. It translates to CAISEREHYNEQFF.

The rearrangement uses TRBV4-2 and TRBJ2-2; D ambiguous. The CDR3 sequence is 14 residues long. CDR1 is LGHNA and CDR2 is YNFKEQ in the germline V gene. The V gene lost 1 base and the J gene lost 4 bases, with 7 bases spanning the gap. As DNA, the CDR3 is TGTGCCAGCAGCCAAGCCTCATCCACCGGGGAGCTGTTTTTT. It translates to CASSQASSTGELFF.

This rearrangement joins TRBV10-3 to TRBJ2-3; 9 bases match TRBD2. With 3 bases clipped from V and 9 bases from J, the junction kept 7 bases outside the gene matches. The CDR3 has 14 residues. Germline CDR1 reads ENHRY; CDR2 reads SYGVKD. The CDR3 bases are TGTGCCATCAGTGAACCTAGCGGGGTCAGCACGCAGTATTTT. It codes for CAISEPSGVSTQYF.

This chain uses TRBV29-1 with TRBJ2-3; either TRBD1 or TRBD2 may fit D (6 bases each). From germline, CDR1 is SQVTM and CDR2 ANQGSEA. The CDR3 length is 14 residues. Trimming shortened V by 2 bases and J by 2 bases, and 11 bases separated the two germline ends. In DNA form, the CDR3 reads TGCAGCGTTGAAAGGGGGGCAGTCACAGATACGCAGTATTTT. Encoded protein: CSVERGAVTDTQYF.

This chain uses TRBV28 with TRBJ1-2; the match to TRBD1 covers 9 bases. Germline V gene sequence: CDR1 MDHEN, CDR2 SYDVKM. V shed 9 bases and J 2 bases; nucleotides not matched to a gene: 10. The CDR3 loop spans 15 amino acids. The CDR3 DNA reads as TGTGCCAGTGCCGCCGGGACAGGGCGGAACTATGGCTACACCTTC. Protein: CASAAGTGRNYGYTF.

This chain links TRBV2 with TRBJ1-1, with TRBD1 matching 9 bases. CDR1 is SNHLY, CDR2 FYNNEI, per germline. V shed 7 bases, J shed 0 bases, and the junction held 9 bases outside the gene matches. This CDR3 is built from 16 residues. CDR3 coding DNA: TGTGCCAGCAACCCACCGGGACAGGGTTTGAACACTGAAGCTTTCTTT. Residues: CASNPPGQGLNTEAFF.

This clonotype showed up many times. This chain uses TRBV7-2 with TRBJ2-7; D not certain. The CDR3 has 14 amino acids. Germline V lookup: CDR1 SGHTA, CDR2 FQGNSA. V dropped 1 base and J dropped 4 bases, with 11 bases sitting between them. The CDR3 protein is CASSLGAGRYEQYF. The CDR3 region has the DNA TGTGCCAGCAGCTTAGGGGCAGGACGATACGAGCAGTACTTC.

The rearrangement links TRBV12-3 or TRBV12-4 to TRBJ1-5, with TRBD1 matching 9 bases. The V segment lost 6 bases and the J segment 7 bases; nucleotides outside the gene matches: 7. The CDR3 is 14 amino acids. CDR3 in amino acids: CASSEQGAKQPQHF. The CDR3 coding sequence is TGTGCCAGCAGCGAACAGGGGGCTAAACAGCCCCAGCATTTT.

This clonotype was observed a few times. This rearrangement joins TRBV4-3 to TRBJ1-1; D remains ambiguous. V was pared by 5 bases and J by 4 bases, with 8 bases between. There are 12 residues in the CDR3. Germline V gene lookup returns CDR1 LGHNA and CDR2 YSLEER. The CDR3 bases are TGCGCCAGCAGCAAGACAAGCACTGAAGCTTTCTTT. Protein product: CASSKTSTEAFF.

The V gene is TRBV2, the J gene TRBJ1-2; perhaps TRBD1 as D (5 bases). CDR3 length: 17 amino acids. The V end was cut by 4 bases, the J end by 4 bases, with 22 bases between. Per the germline V gene, CDR1 is SNHLY and CDR2 is FYNNEI. The CDR3 here is CASSVGPGQVFPYGYTF. The DNA for the CDR3 is TGTGCCAGCAGTGTAGGGCCAGGGCAAGTCTTCCCCTATGGCTACACCTTC.

The chain joins TRBV7-9 to TRBJ1-1; D may be TRBD1 (5 bases). The CDR3 is 16 residues long. Germline assignment: CDR1 SEHNR and CDR2 FQNEAQ (reference sequence). Deletions cut 5 bases from V and 3 bases from J, with 19 bases between. This chain's CDR3 is CASSLGLTSRDTEAFF. In DNA form, the CDR3 reads TGTGCCAGCAGCCTGGGACTCACAAGCAGGGACACTGAAGCTTTCTTT.

This clonotype occurred a few times. This sequence joins TRBV20-1 and TRBJ2-7, with TRBD1 identical over 11 bases. Germline values: CDR1 DFQATT, CDR2 SNEGSKA (reference sequence). The V and J ends lost 5 bases and 2 bases, in that order; junction bases with no gene match: 8. The CDR3 totals 15 residues. The CDR3 loop is CSAAPQDRGPYEQYF. CDR3 DNA: TGCAGTGCTGCCCCCCAGGACAGGGGGCCCTACGAGCAGTACTTC.

There are a few counts of this clonotype. The chain joins TRBV12-3 or TRBV12-4 to TRBJ1-2; D is possibly TRBD1 (5 bases). V was cut by 6 bases and J by 4 bases, with 12 bases left in between. CDR3 length: 13 residues. CDR3 coding DNA: TGTGCCAGCAGACCTTTGGGGCCCTATGGCTACACCTTC. It translates to CASRPLGPYGYTF.